This T cell receptor beta chain was identified in a study of breast tumors, draining lymph nodes, adjacent tissues. This CDR3 is 13 amino acids long. CDR1 SGHRS and CDR2 YFSETQ come from the germline V gene. Via MiXCR, TCRdb re-called the multiplex PCR reads, giving one row per CDR3 protein. In the table there are nearly 110,000 distinct CDR3 sequences, approximately 28% of which are singletons. Remarks on this clonotype: A single base separates this from a much larger clone, so it may be a read error.

The lymph nodes were axillary draining lymph nodes from breast cancer patients. The chain employs TRBV5-1 and TRBJ1-1; D not certain. The TCR was taken from a female donor with breast cancer. Some clones in this sample may be carry-over from other donors' samples. The sequenced sample was axillary lymph node tissue. The CDR3 loop is CASSLEGGTDAFF. The DNA of the CDR3 is TGCGCCAGCAGCTTGGAGGGAGGCACTGACGCTTTCTTT.